Listed below are T cell receptor beta chains from one sample, sequenced in a study of OX40 agonist ivuxolimab in advanced cancers. Using immunoSEQ multiplex PCR, the repertoire was profiled, and TCRdb retains in-frame clones only, with some absent. The repertoire has fewer than 85,000 clones, 80% to 95% of them found once; the top ten carry around 0.53%. The sample was CD4+ or CD8+ T cells sorted from blood, taken in a trial of the OX40 agonist ivuxolimab. Every receptor here comes from an adult with an advanced solid tumor such as melanoma, head and neck, liver or kidney cancer. Each CDR3 is given with its conserved first and last residue. The D gene is left open where the match is weak. Clone size is shown for a subset of rows, as once, few, many or a class of expanded clone.

J	size	D	V	DNA	CDR3
TRBJ1-1	few	.	TRBV12-5	TGTGCTAGTGGTTTGGACAGGATGAACACTGAAGCTTTCTTT	CASGLDRMNTEAFF
TRBJ2-7	.	TRBD1	TRBV23-1	TGCGCCAGCTGTGCCCGGGACAGGGGCTCCTACGAGCAGTACTTC	CASCARDRGSYEQYF
TRBJ2-1	.	TRBD2	TRBV28	TGTGCCAGCAGCCCCCGGGACTACTTCAATGAGCAGTTCTTC	CASSPRDYFNEQFF
TRBJ2-7	.	.	TRBV7-2	TGTGCCAGCAGCTTAGAACTCGCGTACGAGCAGTACTTC	CASSLELAYEQYF
TRBJ2-7	.	.	TRBV9	TGTGCCAGCAGCGCACATCAGGACAGCTACGAGCAGTACTTC	CASSAHQDSYEQYF
TRBJ1-1	few	.	TRBV10-3	TGTGCCATCAGTGAGTCGCTAACCCTCTTCCAGAGGAACACTGAAGCTTTCTTT	CAISESLTLFQRNTEAFF
TRBJ2-1	.	TRBD2	TRBV4-2	TGTGCCAGCAGCCAAGGGGGAGCGGGAGAGGCTAACAATGAGCAGTTCTTC	CASSQGGAGEANNEQFF
TRBJ2-2	.	.	TRBV9	TGTGCCAGCAGCCCCCCGGTACAGACGGTCACCACCGGGGAGCTGTTTTTT	CASSPPVQTVTTGELFF
TRBJ2-5	.	.	TRBV27	TGTGCCAGCAGTCCATCGGCGTCCGTGCGGGAGACCCAGTACTTC	CASSPSASVRETQYF
TRBJ2-1	.	.	TRBV27	TGTGCCAGCATCCCAAATAGAGTGTTCGGGGATGAGCAGTTCTTC	CASIPNRVFGDEQFF
TRBJ1-4	.	.	TRBV2	TGTGCCAGCAGTGCGGGGAGCAAACTGTTTTTT	CASSAGSKLFF
TRBJ1-1	.	.	TRBV29-1	TGCAGCGTTGGAGAGGTGGGGAACACTGAAGCTTTCTTT	CSVGEVGNTEAFF
TRBJ1-4	.	TRBD1	TRBV10-3	TGTGCCATCAGTCCCGGGACAGTTGCAACTAATGAAAAACTGTTTTTT	CAISPGTVATNEKLFF
TRBJ2-3	.	.	TRBV29-1	TGCAGCGTCCGGACTCGATACACAGATACGCAGTATTTT	CSVRTRYTDTQYF
TRBJ1-2	.	.	TRBV19	TGTGCCAGTAGTATTAACTACGACTACACCTTC	CASSINYDYTF
TRBJ1-1	medium-sized	.	TRBV5-1	TGCGCCAGCAGCTTGACACTGAACACTGAAGCTTTCTTT	CASSLTLNTEAFF
TRBJ2-7	.	TRBD1	TRBV11-2	TGTGCCAGCAGCCCCGGACAGGGGGAAGAATACGAGCAGTACTTC	CASSPGQGEEYEQYF
TRBJ2-1	.	TRBD2	TRBV29-1	TGCAGCGTTGAACGGGGGCTAGCGGGGCTCAATGAGCAGTTCTTC	CSVERGLAGLNEQFF
TRBJ1-1	.	.	TRBV6-5	TGTGCCAGCAGTCCCAATCAGGCGGTGCCAGAAGCTTTCTTT	CASSPNQAVPEAFF
TRBJ2-7	.	.	TRBV5-1	TGCGCCAGCAGCTTGGGGGCAGGGGGGGCCTACGAGCAGTACTTC	CASSLGAGGAYEQYF
TRBJ2-2	.	TRBD2	TRBV28	TGTGCCAGCAGCCCTCGGGGGGTAGGGACCGGGGAGCTGTTTTTT	CASSPRGVGTGELFF
TRBJ2-1	.	.	TRBV7-6	TGTGCCAGCAGCCCTCGACAGGACAATGAGCAGTTCTTC	CASSPRQDNEQFF
TRBJ1-1	.	TRBD1	TRBV7-9	TGTGCCAGCAGTTCCTCCGGGACAGGTACTGAAGCTTTCTTT	CASSSSGTGTEAFF
TRBJ2-5	few	TRBD1	TRBV28	TGTGCCAGCAGTCCTGCACGGACAGGGGGAGGAGAGACCCAGTACTTC	CASSPARTGGGETQYF
TRBJ2-3	once	.	TRBV5-1	TGCGCCAGCAGCTTGGAGGGATTAGATACGCAGTATTTT	CASSLEGLDTQYF
TRBJ2-5	.	.	TRBV7-3	TGTGCCAGCAGCTTATTGGTCCGGGAGACCCAGTACTTC	CASSLLVRETQYF
TRBJ2-5	.	.	TRBV7-2	TGTGCCAGCGGCTTACCAACTGGGACCCAGTACTTC	CASGLPTGTQYF
TRBJ2-1	.	.	TRBV25-1	TGTGCCAGCAGTGAAACTCCGCCAGGGGTGAGGGTCAATGAGCAGTTCTTC	CASSETPPGVRVNEQFF
TRBJ1-3	.	.	TRBV19	TGTGCCGGGTCCTCTGGAAACACCATATATTTT	CAGSSGNTIYF
TRBJ1-3	once	.	TRBV7-2	TGTGCCAGCAGCTTATCGGTCGGCACCATATATTTT	CASSLSVGTIYF
TRBJ2-4	.	.	TRBV5-4	TGTGCCAGCAGCAAGGAATTTAACGACAACATTCAGTACTTC	CASSKEFNDNIQYF
TRBJ2-1	.	.	TRBV5-1	TGCGCCAGCAGCTTGCCACGGTTGAGCTCCTACAATGAGCAGTTCTTC	CASSLPRLSSYNEQFF
TRBJ2-3	.	TRBD1	TRBV6-5	TGTGCCAGCAGTCGACAGGGAACTAGCACAGATACGCAGTATTTT	CASSRQGTSTDTQYF
TRBJ2-1	.	.	TRBV19	TGTGCCAGTAGTATAGATCGACAGACGAGCTCCTACAATGAGCAGTTCTTC	CASSIDRQTSSYNEQFF
TRBJ2-1	.	TRBD2	TRBV6-6	TGTGCCAGCACCGGGACTAGCGGGAGCTCCTACAATGAGCAGTTCTTC	CASTGTSGSSYNEQFF
TRBJ1-5	.	.	TRBV28	TGTGCCAGCAGTTCTCCCCGGGGTTTCAATCAGCCCCAGCATTTT	CASSSPRGFNQPQHF
TRBJ2-1	.	TRBD1	TRBV6-6	TGTGCCAGCACTGTCGCCCGGGACAGACAGTTCTTC	CASTVARDRQFF